This T cell receptor beta chain was obtained from a study of blood T cells in healthy people across ages. Germline values: CDR1 DFQATT, CDR2 SNEGSKA (reference sequence). This CDR3 comprises 15 residues. With 7 bases removed from V and 0 bases from J, the gap between germline ends came to 13 bases. Donors were healthy Caucasian individuals from Russia aged about 6 to 90. Each donor gave about 9.3 milliliters of peripheral blood. Whole-study results and caveats: Observed TCR beta diversity per million T cells went down as age went up. This fall followed a roughly linear course with age. Naive T cell percentage showed a strong correlation with the diversity of TCR beta.

The use of a sample-barcoded 5' primer and a J-beta primer mix characterized a second PCR of roughly 7 to 11 cycles. TCRdb reprocessed the 5' RACE reads with MiXCR, giving one entry per CDR3 protein. The table shows over 1,500,000 distinct CDR3 sequences, with about 50% occurring only once. This clonotype turned up a few times. The antigen is unknown. The chain joins TRBV20-1 to TRBJ2-6; either TRBD1 or TRBD2 may fit D (5 bases each). The sample taken for sequencing was blood. The TCR sequence derives from a woman aged 40 to 50 in good health. Written as DNA, the CDR3 is TGCAGTGTTATCGCCGGGGCCTCTGGGGCCAACGTCCTGACTTTC. Residues: CSVIAGASGANVLTF.